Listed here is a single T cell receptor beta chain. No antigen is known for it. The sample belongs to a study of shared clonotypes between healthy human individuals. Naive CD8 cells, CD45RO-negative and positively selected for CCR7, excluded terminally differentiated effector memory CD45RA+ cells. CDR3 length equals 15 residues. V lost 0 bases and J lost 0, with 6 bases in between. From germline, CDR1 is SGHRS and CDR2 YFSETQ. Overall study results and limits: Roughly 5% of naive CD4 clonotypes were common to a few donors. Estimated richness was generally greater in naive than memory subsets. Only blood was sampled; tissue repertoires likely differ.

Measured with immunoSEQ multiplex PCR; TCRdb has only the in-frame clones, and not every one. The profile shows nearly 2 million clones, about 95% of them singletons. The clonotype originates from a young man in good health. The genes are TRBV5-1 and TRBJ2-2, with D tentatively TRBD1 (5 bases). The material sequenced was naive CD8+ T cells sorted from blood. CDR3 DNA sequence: TGCGCCAGCAGCTTGGGGACATCGAACACCGGGGAGCTGTTTTTT. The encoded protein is CASSLGTSNTGELFF.